The 21 T cell receptor beta chains given below trace back to one sample, sequenced in a study of OX40 agonist ivuxolimab in advanced cancers. The method was immunoSEQ multiplex PCR; TCRdb's version includes in-frame clones alone and lacks a portion of them. Counted here are more than 70,000 clones, about 91% occurring once; the ten biggest clones make up 2.5% to 3%. The input for sequencing was CD4+ or CD8+ T cells sorted from blood, taken in a trial of the OX40 agonist ivuxolimab. These receptors originate from an adult with an advanced solid tumor such as melanoma, head and neck, liver or kidney cancer.

As DNA, the CDR3 is TGTGCCAGCAGAACTAGCGGGAGCTACGAGCAGTACTTC. This translates into CASRTSGSYEQYF. The rearrangement links TRBV6-5 to TRBJ2-7; 11 nucleotides match TRBD2. CDR3 size: 13 residues. Trimming removed 6 bases from V and 3 bases from J; junction bases left unmatched: 1. Germline V gene lookup returns CDR1 MNHEY and CDR2 SVGAGI.

V usage is TRBV5-1 and J usage is TRBJ1-2; possible D gene TRBD1, 5 bases. There are 14 residues in the CDR3. Between the trimmed V and J ends, which lost 3 bases and 7 bases, there was a span of 16 bases. The germline gives CDR1 SGHRS, CDR2 YFSETQ. The CDR3 region is CASSYRDAASGYTF. The CDR3 DNA sequence: TGCGCCAGCAGCTACCGGGACGCAGCGAGTGGCTACACCTTC.

The count of this clone is one. The rearrangement links TRBV6-1 to TRBJ2-3; D tentatively fits TRBD1 or TRBD2 (6 bases each). Germline CDR1 MNHNS, CDR2 SASEGT. V was pared by 0 bases and J by 6 bases, with 19 bases between. The length of the CDR3 is 17 residues. The CDR3 protein is CASSEALGFPGADTQYF. The CDR3 nucleotides are TGTGCCAGCAGTGAAGCGCTCGGCTTCCCGGGGGCGGATACGCAGTATTTT.

The CDR3 DNA sequence: TGTGCCTGGAGGGGGGTGAGCACAGATACGCAGTATTTT. Translated, it gives CAWRGVSTDTQYF. The genes are TRBV30 and TRBJ2-3, with D perhaps TRBD1 or TRBD2 (5 bases each). This CDR3 is 13 amino acids long. From germline, CDR1 is GTSNPN and CDR2 SVGIG (reference sequence). V lost 3 bases, J lost 0 bases, and 7 bases lay in between.

The V and J genes are TRBV6-4 and TRBJ2-1; 10 nucleotides match TRBD2. CDR1 is MRHNA, CDR2 SNTAGT, per germline. There are 15 residues in the CDR3. Germline trimming cut 3 bases from V and 9 bases from J; bases unmatched to any gene: 8. The CDR3 sequence: CASSEPGTSAIEQFF. The DNA of the CDR3 is TGTGCCAGCAGTGAGCCCGGGACTAGCGCCATTGAGCAGTTCTTC.

Here the CDR3 reads CASSVSVNQPQHF. The CDR3 DNA follows: TGTGCCAGCTCGGTTTCGGTCAATCAGCCCCAGCATTTT. The V gene is TRBV18, the J gene TRBJ1-5; D is unresolved. The CDR3 contains 13 residues. Trimming removed 6 bases from V and 3 bases from J, with 9 bases in between. From germline, CDR1 is KGHSH and CDR2 LQKENI.

The V gene is TRBV18, the J gene TRBJ1-1; D is uncertain. Germline assignment: CDR1 KGHSH and CDR2 LQKENI. The ends were cut back, 6 bases at V and 7 bases at J, with 24 bases in the middle. The CDR3 length is 16 residues. Written as DNA, the CDR3 is TGTGCCAGCTCGCCCAAAGGGCCCATGAAATGGGATGAAGCTTTCTTT. It codes for CASSPKGPMKWDEAFF. The full variable domain, with the rest looked up from reference TRBV18 and TRBJ1-1, is NAGVMQNPRHLVRRRGQEARLRCSPMKGHSHVYWYRQLPEEGLKFMVYLQKENIIDESGMPKERFSAEFPKEGPSILRIQQVVRGDSAAYFCASSPKGPMKWDEAFFGQGTRLTVV.

The chain carries TRBV6-5 and TRBJ2-3; TRBD2 aligns across 7 bases. The germline gives CDR1 MNHEY, CDR2 SVGAGI. This CDR3 spans 13 amino acids. Unmatched junction bases numbered 7, after V lost 9 bases and J lost 4 bases. CDR3: CASKAGKADTQYF. In nucleotides, the CDR3 is TGTGCCAGTAAAGCGGGAAAAGCAGATACGCAGTATTTT.

J is TRBJ1-4 and V is TRBV30, with D possibly being TRBD1 (5 bases). The CDR3 extends over 13 amino acids. With 3 bases removed from V and 8 bases from J, the gap between germline ends came to 13 bases. Germline CDR1 GTSNPN, CDR2 SVGIG (reference sequence). As DNA, the CDR3 is TGTGCCTGGAGAGGGACGGGCGGGGAAAAACTGTTTTTT. This gives the protein CAWRGTGGEKLFF. The variable domain in full, completed from reference TRBV30 and TRBJ1-4, reads SQTIHQWPATLVQPVGSPLSLECTVEGTSNPNLYWYRQAAGRGLQLLFYSVGIGQISSEVPQNLSASRPQDRQFILSSKKLLLSDSGFYLCAWRGTGGEKLFFGSGTQLSVL.

This chain uses TRBV5-5 with TRBJ1-1; TRBD1 might be the D (6 bases). The V end was cut by 4 bases, the J end by 1 base, with 14 bases between. The CDR3 consists of 15 residues. Per germline, CDR1 SGHKS and CDR2 YYEKEE (reference sequence). CDR3 bases: TGTGCCAGCAGCGTGTCGGGGGCGTCGAACACTGAAGCTTTCTTT. It specifies CASSVSGASNTEAFF.

The V and J genes are TRBV19 and TRBJ2-1; 8 bases are shared with TRBD2. Germline V gene sequence: CDR1 LNHDA, CDR2 SQIVND (reference sequence). V shed 5 bases, J shed 4 bases, and the junction held 10 bases outside the gene matches. The length of the CDR3 is 16 residues. This chain's CDR3 is CASSSQQGGGYNEQFF. The CDR3 DNA reads as TGTGCCAGTAGTTCGCAACAGGGCGGGGGGTACAATGAGCAGTTCTTC.

The J gene is TRBJ2-7, the V gene TRBV14, with a tentative D call TRBD1 (5 bases). CDR1 SGHDN and CDR2 FVKESK come from the germline V gene. The CDR3 has 14 amino acids. Trimming removed 4 bases from V and 4 bases from J, with 14 bases in between. CDR3 residues: CASSLDSSLYEQYF. DNA of the CDR3: TGTGCCAGCAGCCTCGACAGTAGTCTTTACGAGCAGTACTTC.

V usage is TRBV5-1 and J usage is TRBJ2-2; D possibly corresponds to TRBD1 (5 bases). Germline lookup yields CDR1 SGHRS and CDR2 YFSETQ. Deletions cut 4 bases from V and 2 bases from J, with 9 bases between. This CDR3 comprises 14 residues. CDR3 nucleotides: TGCGCCAGCAGCACCCAGGGTAACACCGGGGAGCTGTTTTTT. Translated: CASSTQGNTGELFF.

This rearrangement joins TRBV10-3 to TRBJ2-1, with TRBD1 identical over 7 bases. The ends lost 7 bases at V and 2 bases at J; junction bases unmatched: 5. Germline loops: CDR1 ENHRY, CDR2 SYGVKD. This CDR3 comprises 14 residues. The CDR3 loop reads CAITRDSAYNEQFF. The CDR3 DNA is TGTGCCATCACCAGGGACAGCGCCTACAATGAGCAGTTCTTC.

V is TRBV5-1 and J is TRBJ2-7; 12 nucleotides align to TRBD2. The CDR3 is made up of 16 amino acids. Trimming at V came to 0 bases and at J to 6 bases, leaving 7 bases not matched to a gene. The V gene's germline CDR1 is SGHRS and CDR2 YFSETQ. CDR3 sequence reads: CASSLGPSGRASEQYF. The CDR3 DNA reads TGCGCCAGCAGCTTGGGTCCTAGCGGGAGGGCCTCCGAGCAGTACTTC. The variable domain in full, with the rest retrieved from reference TRBV5-1 and TRBJ2-7, is KAGVTQTPRYLIKTRGQQVTLSCSPISGHRSVSWYQQTPGQGLQFLFEYFSETQRNKGNFPGRFSGRQFSNSRSEMNVSTLELGDSALYLCASSLGPSGRASEQYFGPGTRLTVT.

V is TRBV19 and J is TRBJ2-5; D possibly corresponds to TRBD2 (6 bases). V dropped 3 bases and J dropped 5 bases, with 10 bases sitting between them. Germline CDR1 is LNHDA and CDR2 is SQIVND (reference sequence). CDR3 length: 13 residues. CDR3 sequence reads: CASSIRGSETQYF. CDR3 DNA sequence: TGTGCCAGTAGTATTCGGGGGTCGGAGACCCAGTACTTC.

The rearrangement uses TRBV5-1 and TRBJ1-2; no firm D call. V lost 0 bases and J lost 4, with 7 bases in between. CDR3 length: 13 amino acids. Germline lookup yields CDR1 SGHRS and CDR2 YFSETQ. The DNA of the CDR3 is TGCGCCAGCAGCTTGGAACCCCTCTATGGCTACACCTTC. This sequence encodes CASSLEPLYGYTF.

The chain employs TRBV29-1 and TRBJ1-2; TRBD1 might be the D (6 bases). Germline V gives CDR1 SQVTM, CDR2 ANQGSEA. Deletions cut 6 bases from V and 1 base from J, with 15 bases between. CDR3 length equals 14 residues. CDR3 region: CSVARDTGNYGYTF. For the CDR3, the DNA is TGCAGCGTCGCCCGGGACACCGGTAACTATGGCTACACCTTC.

The chain links TRBV5-4 to TRBJ2-4, with unresolved D. From germline, CDR1 is SGHNT and CDR2 YYREEE (reference sequence). Trimming pared 3 bases from V and 1 base from J, leaving 8 bases between. The CDR3 is 14 amino acids. The CDR3 DNA is TGTGCCAGCAGCTCAGGTACGGCCAAAAACATTCAGTACTTC. It specifies CASSSGTAKNIQYF.

The V call is TRBV4-1, the J call TRBJ2-6, with TRBD2 as a possible D gene (5 bases). Germline V lookup: CDR1 MGHRA, CDR2 YSYEKL. V shed 0 bases and J shed 0 bases, with 15 bases lying between them. This CDR3 contains 19 residues. This CDR3 is CASSQERARLGSGANVLTF. The CDR3 DNA follows: TGCGCCAGCAGCCAAGAGAGGGCCCGACTGGGCTCTGGGGCCAACGTCCTGACTTTC.

The rearrangement joins TRBV6-5 to TRBJ2-4, with D uncertain. The V and J ends lost 6 bases and 0 bases respectively, with 12 bases between them. CDR3 length: 15 amino acids. Germline loops: CDR1 MNHEY, CDR2 SVGAGI. CDR3 residues: CASRSTQLAKNIQYF. The CDR3, as DNA: TGTGCCAGCAGGTCCACACAGCTAGCCAAAAACATTCAGTACTTC.